This TCR beta chain emerged from a study of blood T cell repertoires in COVID-19. Turning to the study itself: The United States, Italy and Spain supplied acute and convalescent COVID-19 samples. T cells, B-cell-depleted T cells, or PBMCs supplied cDNA or gDNA.

In the original processing: Reference gene primer amplification yielded estimated nucleated cell counts. Sequencing was performed with immunoSEQ multiplex PCR; in TCRdb, only in-frame clones are kept and a portion is missing. V and J calls and clone size follow that table, whereas D and trimming were derived from the DNA. The profile shows over 200,000 clones, roughly nine tenths of them singletons. The germline V gene has CDR1 DFQATT and CDR2 SNEGSKA (reference sequence). The CDR3 contains 11 residues. V lost 6 bases to trimming and J lost 3 bases, with 9 bases between them. Material for sequencing was peripheral blood. The rearrangement joins TRBV20-1 to TRBJ2-7; possibly TRBD2 for D (5 bases). This receptor was taken from a woman between 18 and 29 years old who had recovered from COVID-19. The CDR3 bases are TGCAGTGCGTACCGGGACTACGAGCAGTACTTC. This codes for CSAYRDYEQYF.